This entry describes one TCR beta chain. CDR1 is SGHDT and CDR2 is YYEEEE in the germline V gene. V dropped 5 bases and J dropped 4 bases, with 12 bases sitting between them. This CDR3 has 14 residues. In the authors' methods: Researchers report that nucleated cell counts were estimated from reference gene primer amplification. This table comes from immunoSEQ multiplex PCR, and its TCRdb copy is limited to in-frame clones, with some not included. That table gives V, J and clone size, and the DNA gave D and trimming. The table includes roughly 140,000 clones, over 65% detected once. The sample is drawn from a study of blood T cell repertoires in COVID-19. In the study overall: There were acute and convalescent COVID-19 samples, and they came from the United States, Italy and Spain. The analysed material was cDNA or gDNA that came from T cells, B-cell-depleted T cells, or PBMCs.

This chain joins TRBV5-6 and TRBJ2-2, with a tentative D call TRBD2 (6 bases). Sequencing used peripheral blood. The TCR comes from a man in his 70s with acute or convalescent COVID-19. CDR3 residues: CASRTPGSTGELFF. The DNA of the CDR3 is TGTGCCAGCAGGACTCCCGGGAGCACCGGGGAGCTGTTTTTT.